A single sample gave rise to the 32 T cell receptor beta chains below, sequenced in a study of Graves' ophthalmopathy and Graves' hyperthyroidism. The authors amplified TCR beta CDR3 regions from RNA transcripts. HTBI primers were employed in first-round RT-PCR, then a second-round multiplex PCR followed. TCRdb reprocessed the multiplex PCR reads with MiXCR, giving one entry per CDR3 protein. The sample has about 39,000 distinct CDR3 sequences; about half are singletons. The sequencing sample was made of peripheral blood. The source is an adult woman with stable Graves' hyperthyroidism.

CDR3 coding DNA: TGTGCCAGCAGCTCAGCGACCGGGACAGGGGAGGAGACCCAGTACTTC. Amino acids: CASSSATGTGEETQYF. The V gene is TRBV7-3, the J gene TRBJ2-5, with 10 bases matching TRBD1. This CDR3 region has 16 residues. The germline CDR1 and CDR2 sequences are SGHTA and FQGTGA. After removal of 4 bases from V and 5 bases from J, the junction contained 10 bases not matched to a gene. The full variable domain, with the rest looked up from reference TRBV7-3 and TRBJ2-5, is GAGVSQTPSNKVTEKGKYVELRCDPISGHTALYWYRQSLGQGPEFLIYFQGTGAADDSGLPNDRFFAVRPEGSVSTLKIQRTERGDSAVYLCASSSATGTGEETQYFGPGTRLLVL.

The chain carries TRBV5-1 and TRBJ2-7; D call uncertain. V shed 0 bases and J shed 6 bases, with 4 bases lying between them. The CDR3 extends over 11 amino acids. Per germline, CDR1 SGHRS and CDR2 YFSETQ. The CDR3 here is CASSLATEQYF. CDR3 DNA sequence: TGCGCCAGCAGCTTGGCCACCGAGCAGTACTTC.

This clonotype was counted ten times or more. CDR3 in amino acids: CAGAGLRDLYGYTF. CDR3 coding DNA: TGTGCCGGAGCGGGCCTTCGGGACCTCTATGGCTACACCTTC. The V and J genes are TRBV30 and TRBJ1-2, with D possibly being TRBD1 (5 bases). V lost 8 bases to trimming and J lost 4 bases, with 20 bases between them. Germline CDR1 is GTSNPN and CDR2 is SVGIG (reference sequence). CDR3 length: 14 residues.

This clonotype occurred many times. V is TRBV12-5 and J is TRBJ2-7; 7 nucleotides agree with TRBD2. Trimming removed 7 bases from V and 3 bases from J; junction bases left unmatched: 9. Germline V gene lookup returns CDR1 LGHNT and CDR2 FRNRAP. This CDR3 contains 14 residues. In nucleotides, the CDR3 is TGTGCTAGTGCTCACGAGGGAGGGAACTACGAGCAGTACTTC. Protein sequence: CASAHEGGNYEQYF.

A word on this clonotype: The CDR3 ends on some other residue instead of the conserved phenylalanine or tryptophan, so this is likely a read error. V usage is TRBV9 and J usage is TRBJ1-2; possible D gene TRBD1, 5 bases. Trimming took off 0 bases at V and 4 bases at J, with 10 bases between the two ends. The CDR3 sequence is 14 residues long. The germline CDR1 and CDR2 sequences are SGDLS and YYNGEE. CDR3 DNA: TGTGCCAGCAGCGTAGACCCGGGGACCTATGGCTACACCCTC. It translates to CASSVDPGTYGYTL.

This clonotype was seen repeatedly, ten times or more. V is TRBV5-1 and J is TRBJ2-5; 8 nucleotides match TRBD2. V lost 1 base, J lost 7 bases, and 9 bases stayed unmatched. The CDR3 has 15 residues. Germline V gene sequence: CDR1 SGHRS, CDR2 YFSETQ. The CDR3 spells CASSLTSGDRGTQYF. Here the CDR3 DNA reads TGCGCCAGCAGCTTGACTAGCGGTGACCGGGGGACCCAGTACTTC. The complete variable domain, with remaining parts taken from reference TRBV5-1 and TRBJ2-5, reads KAGVTQTPRYLIKTRGQQVTLSCSPISGHRSVSWYQQTPGQGLQFLFEYFSETQRNKGNFPGRFSGRQFSNSRSEMNVSTLELGDSALYLCASSLTSGDRGTQYFGPGTRLLVL.

This clonotype was seen once. The V gene is TRBV5-1, the J gene TRBJ2-5, with 7 bases lining up with TRBD1. After removal of 4 bases from V and 5 bases from J, the junction contained 11 bases not matched to a gene. Looked up from germline, CDR1 is SGHRS and CDR2 is YFSETQ. CDR3 length equals 15 residues. CDR3 in amino acids: CASSTGAGGSETQYF. The CDR3 DNA follows: TGCGCCAGCAGCACCGGGGCAGGGGGTAGCGAGACCCAGTACTTC.

This clonotype is deemed medium-sized. This rearrangement joins TRBV7-2 to TRBJ2-7; 7 nucleotides agree with TRBD2. The V and J ends lost 3 bases and 4 bases, in that order; junction bases with no gene match: 6. Germline lookup yields CDR1 SGHTA and CDR2 FQGNSA. This CDR3 is built from 14 residues. DNA for the CDR3: TGTGCCAGCAGCTTGGCGGGAGTGGGATACGAGCAGTACTTC. Encoded protein: CASSLAGVGYEQYF.

V usage is TRBV20-1 and J usage is TRBJ1-1; unclear D gene. The germline V gene encodes CDR1 DFQATT and CDR2 SNEGSKA (reference sequence). CDR3 length: 10 amino acids. Trimming left V 5 bases short and J 10 bases short, with 11 bases between. In DNA form, the CDR3 reads TGCAGTGCTGATCCTGAGCTAGCTTTCTTT. It yields the protein CSADPELAFF.

V usage is TRBV29-1 and J usage is TRBJ1-4, with TRBD1 matching 9 bases. V lost 7 bases to trimming and J lost 8 bases; unmatched junction nucleotides: 8. Per germline, CDR1 SQVTM and CDR2 ANQGSEA. This CDR3 has 13 residues. This CDR3 is CSDGGQGREKLFF. CDR3 nucleotide sequence: TGCAGCGACGGGGGACAGGGCAGGGAAAAACTGTTTTTT.

The chain combines TRBV20-1 with TRBJ2-2, with 7 bases matching TRBD2. The junction had 7 bases not matched to a gene; V was cut back by 3 bases and J by 0 bases. CDR3 length: 16 residues. Germline V gives CDR1 DFQATT, CDR2 SNEGSKA (reference sequence). CDR3 DNA: TGCAGTGCTAGGGGAACTAGCGCGGCGAACACCGGGGAGCTGTTTTTT. Translating gives CSARGTSAANTGELFF.

This clonotype was observed at least ten times. J is TRBJ2-7 and V is TRBV10-1; D unresolved. This CDR3 is built from 13 residues. Germline CDR1 is WNHNN and CDR2 is SYGVQD (reference sequence). V shed 5 bases and J shed 2 bases, with 10 bases lying between them. The CDR3 DNA reads TGCGCCAGCAGTCGCGGCGGTCCCTACGAGCAGTACTTC. Its protein is CASSRGGPYEQYF.

Note on this clonotype: Compared with germline, one end of the junction differs, possibly owing to a read error. The chain combines TRBV3-1 with TRBJ2-7, with 9 positions matching TRBD2. Germline values: CDR1 LGHDT, CDR2 YNNKEL (reference sequence). There are 14 residues in the CDR3. This CDR3 is CASSQAGGSYGQYF. CDR3 nucleotide sequence: TGCGCCAGCAGCCAAGCGGGAGGTAGTTACGGGCAGTACTTC.

The rearrangement uses TRBV7-2 and TRBJ2-7; the D gene is possibly TRBD1 (5 bases). Trimming removed 1 base from V and 0 bases from J, with 10 bases in between. Germline V gives CDR1 SGHTA, CDR2 FQGNSA. There are 15 residues in the CDR3. The chain's CDR3 is CASSLGGGISYEQYF. In DNA form, the CDR3 reads TGTGCCAGCAGCTTAGGGGGCGGCATCTCCTACGAGCAGTACTTC.

This clonotype was detected only a few times. The rearrangement uses TRBV5-4 and TRBJ1-5, with a weak D call TRBD1 (5 bases). The CDR3 loop spans 14 amino acids. CDR1 and CDR2 (germline): SGHNT, YYREEE (reference sequence). V was pared by 4 bases and J by 0 bases, with 8 bases between. DNA of the CDR3: TGTGCCAGCAGCCCGGGGACTAGCAATCAGCCCCAGCATTTT. Translating gives CASSPGTSNQPQHF.

The chain employs TRBV2 and TRBJ2-2; 8 bases align to TRBD1. Per the germline V gene, CDR1 is SNHLY and CDR2 is FYNNEI. After removal of 7 bases from V and 1 base from J, the junction contained 5 bases not matched to a gene. The CDR3 length is 15 residues. The CDR3 DNA follows: TGTGCCAGCATCGGCGGGACAGGGAACACCGGGGAGCTGTTTTTT. This gives the protein CASIGGTGNTGELFF.

Concerning this clonotype: The CDR3 does not close with the conserved phenylalanine or tryptophan, likely indicating a read error. The DNA is left out, because the CDR3 cannot be placed on it with certainty; the CDR3 is given as TCRdb lists it. The chain is built from TRBV9 and TRBJ1-3; the D call in the table, TRBD1, was not verified against the DNA. The CDR3 length is 15 residues, termini included. Germline assignment: CDR1 SGDLS and CDR2 YYNGEE. The CDR3 loop reads CASSVEPGILNTTYP.

This clonotype is medium-sized (0.01 to 0.1%) within its sample. The chain links TRBV7-2 to TRBJ2-2; D is possibly TRBD2 (6 bases). This CDR3 region has 15 residues. V was shortened by 4 bases and J by 1 base, with 10 bases between the two germline ends. The germline V gene has CDR1 SGHTA and CDR2 FQGNSA. Here the CDR3 reads CASSWDSMNTGELFF. In DNA form, the CDR3 reads TGTGCCAGCAGCTGGGACTCTATGAACACCGGGGAGCTGTTTTTT.

This clonotype showed up just a few times. Sequence at one end of the junction differs from germline and may be a read error. This chain uses TRBV6-5 with TRBJ1-5; the D gene is possibly TRBD1 (5 bases). CDR1 is MNHEY and CDR2 is SVGAGI in the germline V gene. The length of the CDR3 is 13 residues. As DNA, the CDR3 is TGTGCCAGCAGTTTAGAGGGGAATCGGCCCCAGCATTTT. It specifies CASSLEGNRPQHF.

This clonotype was detected only a few times. The chain uses TRBV7-3 and TRBJ2-7; 14 nucleotides line up with TRBD2. Germline assignment: CDR1 SGHTA and CDR2 FQGTGA. The CDR3 contains 18 residues. The J segment lost 3 bases and the V segment lost 4 bases, leaving 11 bases of the junction unmatched. The chain's CDR3 is CASSYGTSGSARFYEQYF. The CDR3 bases are TGTGCCAGCAGCTATGGGACTAGCGGGAGTGCACGATTCTACGAGCAGTACTTC.

This clonotype was recorded at least ten times. The rearrangement links TRBV11-2 to TRBJ2-7, with D possibly TRBD1 on 6 matching bases. From germline, CDR1 is SGHAT and CDR2 FQNNGV. The CDR3 extends over 17 amino acids. The ends were cut back, 10 bases at V and 0 bases at J, with 25 bases in the middle. CDR3 nucleotides: TGTGCCACGACGGACAGAAAGATTATCTACAACTCCTACGAGCAGTACTTC. As protein: CATTDRKIIYNSYEQYF.

This clonotype appeared many times. The CDR3 reads CASSQTSNTGELFF. The CDR3 DNA reads as TGTGCCAGCAGCCAAACTAGCAACACCGGGGAGCTGTTTTTT. The chain combines TRBV28 with TRBJ2-2; a possible D gene is TRBD2 (6 bases). Deletions cut 6 bases from V and 2 bases from J, with 10 bases between. CDR3 size: 14 residues. Germline V lookup: CDR1 MDHEN, CDR2 SYDVKM. Combining the CDR3 with reference TRBV28 and TRBJ2-2 gives the whole variable domain DVKVTQSSRYLVKRTGEKVFLECVQDMDHENMFWYRQDPGLGLRLIYFSYDVKMKEKGDIPEGYSVSREKKERFSLILESASTNQTSMYLCASSQTSNTGELFFGEGSRLTVL.

This clonotype was seen repeatedly, ten times or more. The chain combines TRBV5-1 with TRBJ2-7, with D possibly matching TRBD1 (6 bases). There are 14 residues in the CDR3. Germline V gene data show CDR1 as SGHRS and CDR2 as YFSETQ. Trimming cost V 1 base and J 7 bases, with 15 bases left between them. CDR3 sequence: CASSLYPQRGEQYF. Here the CDR3 DNA reads TGCGCCAGCAGCTTGTACCCTCAAAGGGGGGAGCAGTACTTC.

In regard to this clonotype: A read error is likely, as this CDR3 ends without the conserved phenylalanine or tryptophan. The chain combines TRBV5-5 with TRBJ1-5, with unresolved D. Germline CDR1 reads SGHKS; CDR2 reads YYEKEE (reference sequence). This CDR3 has 13 residues. The CDR3 region is CASSRSPLQPQHL. The CDR3 DNA sequence: TGTGCAAGCAGCCGTTCCCCCCTTCAGCCCCAGCATCTT.

This rearrangement joins TRBV10-3 to TRBJ2-3; possible D gene TRBD1, 5 bases. Deletions cut 8 bases from V and 6 bases from J, with 21 bases between. Per the germline V gene, CDR1 is ENHRY and CDR2 is SYGVKD. The CDR3 has 15 residues. The DNA for the CDR3 is TGTGCCATCGGTGGTTGGGGCACCTTGGGGGATACGCAGTATTTT. This sequence encodes CAIGGWGTLGDTQYF.

The chain links TRBV7-2 to TRBJ1-2; 9 positions match TRBD1. The junction had 2 bases not matched to a gene; V was cut back by 1 base and J by 5 bases. Germline CDR1 and CDR2: SGHTA and FQGNSA. This CDR3 spans 14 amino acids. CDR3 in DNA: TGTGCCAGCAGCTTAGAAGGGACAGGGTATGGCTACACCTTC. Amino acids: CASSLEGTGYGYTF.

V gene TRBV2 combines with J gene TRBJ1-2; TRBD1 matches 7 bases. From germline, CDR1 is SNHLY and CDR2 FYNNEI. The CDR3 extends over 12 amino acids. V lost 5 bases, J lost 12 bases, and 9 bases stayed unmatched. CDR3 sequence reads: CASSSTGSGNTF. Written as DNA, the CDR3 is TGTGCCAGCAGTTCGACAGGGTCAGGGAACACCTTC.

Within the sample, this clonotype is medium-sized. The rearrangement joins TRBV20-1 to TRBJ2-7; D possibly uses TRBD1 or TRBD2 (5 bases each). Trimming pared 6 bases from V and 9 bases from J, leaving 12 bases between. The germline gives CDR1 DFQATT, CDR2 SNEGSKA (reference sequence). CDR3 length: 10 amino acids. CDR3 nucleotide sequence: TGCAGTGCCGGAACAGGAGGGCAGTACTTC. Its protein is CSAGTGGQYF.

This sequence joins TRBV15 and TRBJ2-2; tentative D call: TRBD1 (5 bases). Germline V gene lookup returns CDR1 LNHNV and CDR2 YYDKDF (reference sequence). The CDR3 runs 16 residues. V was clipped by 3 bases and J by 0 bases, with 11 bases between them. The CDR3 bases are TGTGCCACCAGCAGCCGAGACAGTCCGAACACCGGGGAGCTGTTTTTT. Its protein is CATSSRDSPNTGELFF.

This clonotype was picked up a small number of times. The CDR3 DNA reads as TGCAGCGTCCCCGGGACAGGGGGCGCATCTGGCTACACCTTC. It is translated as CSVPGTGGASGYTF. V usage is TRBV29-1 and J usage is TRBJ1-2, with 12 bases aligning to TRBD1. Per germline, CDR1 SQVTM and CDR2 ANQGSEA. The CDR3 is 14 amino acids. V was clipped by 6 bases and J by 7 bases; unmatched bases: 9. Combining the CDR3 with reference TRBV29-1 and TRBJ1-2 gives the whole variable domain SAVISQKPSRDICQRGTSLTIQCQVDSQVTMMFWYRQQPGQSLTLIATANQGSEATYESGFVIDKFPISRPNLTFSTLTVSNMSPEDSSIYLCSVPGTGGASGYTFGSGTRLTVV.

The chain links TRBV29-1 to TRBJ2-7, with 8 bases aligning to TRBD2. The CDR3 extends over 16 amino acids. Unmatched junction bases numbered 9, after V lost 1 base and J lost 1 base. Germline CDR1 SQVTM, CDR2 ANQGSEA. CDR3 amino acids: CSVEGWLAGGSYEQYF. In nucleotides, the CDR3 is TGCAGCGTTGAAGGTTGGCTAGCGGGCGGATCCTACGAGCAGTACTTC.

The rearrangement uses TRBV29-1 and TRBJ2-5; 11 nucleotides line up with TRBD2. This CDR3 is 13 amino acids long. Germline V gene data show CDR1 as SQVTM and CDR2 as ANQGSEA. Trimming cost V 7 bases and J 3 bases; bases outside gene matches: 4. The DNA of the CDR3 is TGCAGCGACGGGGGACTAGCGGAAGAGACCCAGTACTTC. It is translated as CSDGGLAEETQYF.